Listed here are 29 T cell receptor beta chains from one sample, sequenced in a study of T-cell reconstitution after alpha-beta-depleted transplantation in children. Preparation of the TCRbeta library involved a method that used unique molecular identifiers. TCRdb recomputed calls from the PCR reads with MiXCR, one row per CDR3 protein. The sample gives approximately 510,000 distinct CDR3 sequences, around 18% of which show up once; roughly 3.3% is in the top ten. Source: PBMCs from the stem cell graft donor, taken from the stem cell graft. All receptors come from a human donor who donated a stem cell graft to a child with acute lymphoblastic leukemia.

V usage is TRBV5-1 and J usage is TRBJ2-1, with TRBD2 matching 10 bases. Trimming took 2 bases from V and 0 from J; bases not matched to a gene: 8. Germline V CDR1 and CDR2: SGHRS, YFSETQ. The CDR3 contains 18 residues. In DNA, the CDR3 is TGCGCCAGCAGCTTAACTAGCGGGATCTACAACTCCTACAATGAGCAGTTCTTC. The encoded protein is CASSLTSGIYNSYNEQFF.

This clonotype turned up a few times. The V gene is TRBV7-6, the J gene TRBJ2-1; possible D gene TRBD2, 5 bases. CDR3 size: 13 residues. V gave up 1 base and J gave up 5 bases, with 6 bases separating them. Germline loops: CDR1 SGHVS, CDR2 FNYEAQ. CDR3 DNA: TGTGCCAGCAGCTTAGGAGCGGACAATGAGCAGTTCTTC. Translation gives CASSLGADNEQFF.

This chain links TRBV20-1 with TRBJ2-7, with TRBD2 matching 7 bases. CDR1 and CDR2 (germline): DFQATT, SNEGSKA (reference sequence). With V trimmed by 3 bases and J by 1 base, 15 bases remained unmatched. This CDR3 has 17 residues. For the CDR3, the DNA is TGCAGTGCTAGGGAACTCCTAGCGGCCCAAGGGTCCTACGAGCAGTACTTC. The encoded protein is CSARELLAAQGSYEQYF.

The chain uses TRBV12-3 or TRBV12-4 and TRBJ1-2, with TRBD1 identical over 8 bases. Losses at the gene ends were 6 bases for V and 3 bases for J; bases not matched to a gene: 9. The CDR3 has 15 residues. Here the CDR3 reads CASSPGTGWYYGYTF. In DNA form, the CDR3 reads TGTGCCAGCAGCCCCGGGACAGGTTGGTACTATGGCTACACCTTC.

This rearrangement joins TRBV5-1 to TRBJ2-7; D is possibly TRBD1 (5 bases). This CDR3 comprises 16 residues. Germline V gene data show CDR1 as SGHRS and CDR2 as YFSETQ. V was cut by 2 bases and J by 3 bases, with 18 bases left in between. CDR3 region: CASSLVREQKVYEQYF. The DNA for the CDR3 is TGCGCCAGCAGCTTAGTCAGGGAACAGAAGGTCTACGAGCAGTACTTC.

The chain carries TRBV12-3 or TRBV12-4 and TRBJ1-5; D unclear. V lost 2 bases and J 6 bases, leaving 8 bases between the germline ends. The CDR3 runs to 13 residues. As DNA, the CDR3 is TGTGCCAGCAGTTTAAAAGGATCTCAGCCCCAGCATTTT. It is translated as CASSLKGSQPQHF.

The CDR3 protein is CASSRQTSAEQYF. The CDR3 coding sequence is TGCGCCAGCAGCCGCCAGACTAGCGCCGAGCAGTACTTC. The chain recombines TRBV4-1 with TRBJ2-7; TRBD2 matches 8 bases. Trimming took 4 bases from V and 6 from J; bases not matched to a gene: 5. There are 13 residues in the CDR3. Germline values: CDR1 MGHRA, CDR2 YSYEKL.

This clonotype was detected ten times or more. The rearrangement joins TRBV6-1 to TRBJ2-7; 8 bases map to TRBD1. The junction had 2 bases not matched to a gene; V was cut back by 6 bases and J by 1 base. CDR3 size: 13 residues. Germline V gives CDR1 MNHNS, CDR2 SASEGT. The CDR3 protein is CASSRQGSYEQYF. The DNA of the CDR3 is TGTGCCAGCAGCCGACAGGGGTCCTACGAGCAGTACTTC.

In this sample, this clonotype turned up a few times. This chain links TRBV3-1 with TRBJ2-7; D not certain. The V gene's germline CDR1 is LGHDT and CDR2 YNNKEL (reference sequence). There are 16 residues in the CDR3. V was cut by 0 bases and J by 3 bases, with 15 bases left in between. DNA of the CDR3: TGTGCCAGCAGCCAAGAAGATTCATCCCTATACTACGAGCAGTACTTC. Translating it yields CASSQEDSSLYYEQYF.

The CDR3 is CASSVGDSQETQYF. CDR3 nucleotides: TGCGCCAGCAGCGTGGGGGACAGCCAAGAGACCCAGTACTTC. This sequence joins TRBV5-1 and TRBJ2-5; TRBD1 agrees at 7 bases. Germline lookup yields CDR1 SGHRS and CDR2 YFSETQ. Losses at the gene ends were 4 bases for V and 1 base for J; bases not matched to a gene: 4. The CDR3 sequence is 14 residues long.

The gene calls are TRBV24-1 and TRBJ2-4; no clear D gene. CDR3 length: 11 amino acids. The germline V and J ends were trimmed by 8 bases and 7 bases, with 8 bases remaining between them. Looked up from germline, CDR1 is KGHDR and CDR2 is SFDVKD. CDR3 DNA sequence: TGTGCCACCATGGCTTGGAACATTCAGTACTTC. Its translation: CATMAWNIQYF.

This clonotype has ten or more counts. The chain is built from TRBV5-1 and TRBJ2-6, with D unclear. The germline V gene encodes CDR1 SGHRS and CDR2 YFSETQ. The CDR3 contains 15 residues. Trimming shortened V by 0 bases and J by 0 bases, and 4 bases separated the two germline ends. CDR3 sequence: CASSLGHSGANVLTF. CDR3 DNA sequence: TGCGCCAGCAGCTTGGGACACTCTGGGGCCAACGTCCTGACTTTC.

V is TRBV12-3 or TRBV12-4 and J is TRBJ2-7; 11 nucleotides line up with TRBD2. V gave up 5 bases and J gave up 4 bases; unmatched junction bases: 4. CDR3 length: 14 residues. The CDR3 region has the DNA TGTGCCAGCAGTCAGACTAGCGGGGCGTACGAGCAGTACTTC. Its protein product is CASSQTSGAYEQYF.

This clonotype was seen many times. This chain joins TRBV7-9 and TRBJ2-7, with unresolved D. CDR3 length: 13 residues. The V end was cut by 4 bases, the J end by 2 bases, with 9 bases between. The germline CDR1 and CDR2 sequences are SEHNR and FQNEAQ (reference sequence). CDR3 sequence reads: CASSSTLTYEQYF. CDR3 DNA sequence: TGTGCCAGCAGCTCGACCCTAACCTACGAGCAGTACTTC.

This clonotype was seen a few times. CDR3 nucleotide sequence: TGCAGCGCAACCGGGGACCCCTACGAGCAGTACTTC. The encoded protein is CSATGDPYEQYF. The chain has TRBV29-1 and TRBJ2-7; D is perhaps TRBD1 or TRBD2 (5 bases each). CDR1 and CDR2 from the germline V gene are SQVTM and ANQGSEA. The CDR3 consists of 12 residues. The V gene lost 7 bases and the J gene lost 2 bases, with 12 bases spanning the gap.

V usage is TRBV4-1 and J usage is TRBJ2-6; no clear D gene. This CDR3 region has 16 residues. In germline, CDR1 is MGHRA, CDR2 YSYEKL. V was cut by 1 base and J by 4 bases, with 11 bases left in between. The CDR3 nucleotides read TGCGCCAGCAGCCAAGGAAGGGCGTTCGGGGCCAACGTCCTGACTTTC. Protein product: CASSQGRAFGANVLTF.

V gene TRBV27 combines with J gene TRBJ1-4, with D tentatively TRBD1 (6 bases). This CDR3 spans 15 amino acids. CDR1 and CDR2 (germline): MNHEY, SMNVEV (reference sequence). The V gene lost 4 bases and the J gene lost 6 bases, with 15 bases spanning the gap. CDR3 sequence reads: CASSSLDRVDEKLFF. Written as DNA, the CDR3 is TGTGCCAGCAGTTCCCTGGACAGAGTAGATGAAAAACTGTTTTTT.

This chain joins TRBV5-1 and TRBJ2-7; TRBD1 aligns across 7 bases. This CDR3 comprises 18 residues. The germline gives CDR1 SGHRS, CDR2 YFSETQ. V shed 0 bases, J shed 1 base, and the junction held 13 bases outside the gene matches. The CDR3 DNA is TGCGCCAGCAGCTTGGATCCTCCGGGACAGAGGCTTTCCTACGAGCAGTACTTC. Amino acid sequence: CASSLDPPGQRLSYEQYF.

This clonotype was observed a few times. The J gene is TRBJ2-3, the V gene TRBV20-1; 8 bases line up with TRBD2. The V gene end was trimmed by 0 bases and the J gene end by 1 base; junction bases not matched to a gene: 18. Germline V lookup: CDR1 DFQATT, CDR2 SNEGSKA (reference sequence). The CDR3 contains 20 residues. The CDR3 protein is CSARDLDSGSKYFGTDTQYF. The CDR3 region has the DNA TGCAGTGCTAGAGATCTAGACAGCGGGAGCAAATACTTCGGCACAGATACGCAGTATTTT.

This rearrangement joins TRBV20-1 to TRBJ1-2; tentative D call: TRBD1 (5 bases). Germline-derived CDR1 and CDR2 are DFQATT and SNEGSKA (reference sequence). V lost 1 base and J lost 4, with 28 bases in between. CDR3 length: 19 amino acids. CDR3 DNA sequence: TGCAGTGCTAGAGTCCAACCCTGGTGGGGGGAGCCCCCAATCTATGGCTACACCTTC. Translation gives CSARVQPWWGEPPIYGYTF.

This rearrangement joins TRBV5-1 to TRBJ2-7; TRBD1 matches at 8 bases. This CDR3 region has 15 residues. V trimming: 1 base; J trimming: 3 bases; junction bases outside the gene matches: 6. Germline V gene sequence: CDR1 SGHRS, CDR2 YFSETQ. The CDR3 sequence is CASSLTGQGLYEQYF. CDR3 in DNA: TGCGCCAGCAGCTTGACCGGACAGGGCCTCTACGAGCAGTACTTC.

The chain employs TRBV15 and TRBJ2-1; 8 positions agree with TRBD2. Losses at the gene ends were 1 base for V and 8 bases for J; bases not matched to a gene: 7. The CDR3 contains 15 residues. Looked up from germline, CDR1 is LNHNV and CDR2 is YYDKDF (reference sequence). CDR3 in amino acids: CATSRVPAGVDEQFF. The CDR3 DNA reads TGTGCCACCAGCAGAGTCCCAGCGGGAGTTGATGAGCAGTTCTTC. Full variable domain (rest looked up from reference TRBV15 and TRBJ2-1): DAMVIQNPRYQVTQFGKPVTLSCSQTLNHNVMYWYQQKSSQAPKLLFHYYDKDFNNEADTPDNFQSRRPNTSFCFLDIRSPGLGDTAMYLCATSRVPAGVDEQFFGPGTRLTVL.

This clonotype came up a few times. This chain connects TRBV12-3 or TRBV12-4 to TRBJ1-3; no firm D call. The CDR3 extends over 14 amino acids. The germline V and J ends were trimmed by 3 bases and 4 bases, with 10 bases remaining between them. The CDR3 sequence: CASSFSLGGNTIYF. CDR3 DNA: TGTGCCAGCAGTTTCTCCCTGGGCGGAAACACCATATATTTT.

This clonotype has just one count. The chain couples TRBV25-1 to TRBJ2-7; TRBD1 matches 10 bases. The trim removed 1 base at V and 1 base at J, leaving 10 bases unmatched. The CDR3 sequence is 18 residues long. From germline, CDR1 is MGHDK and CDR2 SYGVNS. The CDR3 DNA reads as TGTGCCAGCAGTGAATCGCCCACGGGACAGGGGAAGTCCTACGAGCAGTACTTC. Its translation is CASSESPTGQGKSYEQYF.

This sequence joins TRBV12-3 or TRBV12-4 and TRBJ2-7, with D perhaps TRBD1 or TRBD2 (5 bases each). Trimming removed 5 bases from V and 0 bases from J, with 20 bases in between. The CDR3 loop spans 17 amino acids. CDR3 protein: CASSPPGPLGPSYEQYF. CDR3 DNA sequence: TGTGCCAGCAGTCCCCCGGGACCCCTAGGTCCCTCCTACGAGCAGTACTTC.

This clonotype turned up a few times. The CDR3 sequence is CSATPIPSSYNEQFF. DNA for the CDR3: TGCAGTGCTACACCGATCCCGAGCTCCTACAATGAGCAGTTCTTC. The rearrangement links TRBV20-1 to TRBJ2-1; D not resolved. V was trimmed by 4 bases and J by 0 bases, leaving 13 bases between them. The CDR3 has 15 amino acids. Looked up from germline, CDR1 is DFQATT and CDR2 is SNEGSKA (reference sequence).

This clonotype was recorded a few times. The CDR3 coding sequence is TGCGCCAGCAGTCCCCGGGGACAGGGTCCCTACGAGCAGTACTTC. Translation gives CASSPRGQGPYEQYF. V and J are TRBV5-1 and TRBJ2-7; TRBD1 aligns across 9 bases. The ends lost 5 bases at V and 2 bases at J; junction bases unmatched: 8. The CDR3 has 15 amino acids. Germline loops: CDR1 SGHRS, CDR2 YFSETQ. Full variable domain (outside the CDR3, taken from reference TRBV5-1 and TRBJ2-7): KAGVTQTPRYLIKTRGQQVTLSCSPISGHRSVSWYQQTPGQGLQFLFEYFSETQRNKGNFPGRFSGRQFSNSRSEMNVSTLELGDSALYLCASSPRGQGPYEQYFGPGTRLTVT.

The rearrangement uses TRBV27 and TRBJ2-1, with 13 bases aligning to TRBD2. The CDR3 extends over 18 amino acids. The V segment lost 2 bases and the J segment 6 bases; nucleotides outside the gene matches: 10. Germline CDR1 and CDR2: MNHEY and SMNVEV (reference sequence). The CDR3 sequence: CASSLPTSGRALVNEQFF. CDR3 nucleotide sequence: TGTGCCAGCAGTTTACCAACTAGCGGGAGGGCCTTAGTCAATGAGCAGTTCTTC.

The CDR3 loop is CASRGSGQGHTQYF. The CDR3 nucleotides are TGTGCCAGCAGGGGCTCTGGGCAAGGGCATACGCAGTATTTT. The gene calls are TRBV27 and TRBJ2-3, with D unclear. Germline V gives CDR1 MNHEY, CDR2 SMNVEV (reference sequence). This CDR3 has 14 residues. Trimming stripped 6 bases from V and 7 bases from J, with 17 bases between.